This T cell receptor (beta chain) originates from a study of human T cells and chemical hapten exposure. Looking at the study overall: Weekly scalp doses of diphenylcyclopropenone were given to patients during the roughly 25-week study.

This clonotype was observed a handful of times. The time point denotes: patch test 2, 6 weeks after DPC sensitization. Treatment reported: therapeutic diphenylcyclopropenone sensitization with weekly scalp DPC. TCRdb passed the RACE reads through MiXCR, listing each CDR3 protein once. The sample records 350,000 to 400,000 distinct CDR3 sequences, nearly 6.5% being singletons. The sequence was collected from a woman under 30 with alopecia areata. Some clones in this sample may be carry-over from other donors' samples. The sequencing here drew on whole blood, taken in connection with sensitization to the hapten diphenylcyclopropenone (DPC).

CDR3: CASSRKSGRGNTGELFF. The CDR3 region has the DNA TGTGCCAGTAGTCGAAAATCAGGACGGGGGAACACCGGGGAGCTGTTTTTT. This rearrangement joins TRBV19 to TRBJ2-2; tentatively, D is TRBD2 (5 bases). There are 17 residues in the CDR3. Between the trimmed V and J ends, which lost 5 bases and 1 base, there was a span of 17 bases. Germline V gene sequence: CDR1 LNHDA, CDR2 SQIVND (reference sequence).